This T cell receptor beta chain was documented in a study of beta chain features in type 1 diabetes. General study findings and limits: In all four CD4+ subsets, TCRB CDR3 length was significantly, moderately reduced in type 1 diabetes.

Expressed TCRB transcripts were sequenced because the isolated RNA had all been reverse transcribed beforehand. The repertoire was sequenced with immunoSEQ multiplex PCR; TCRdb's copy has only in-frame clones and lacks some. Of roughly 100,000 clones listed, 25% to 35% were seen once; the top ten hold 0.53%. Germline-derived CDR1 and CDR2 are MGHRA and YSYEKL. Trimming removed 0 bases from V and 11 bases from J, with 17 bases in between. The CDR3 extends over 15 amino acids. Of note for this clone: Its antigen remains unknown.

The origin of this receptor is a woman aged 18-35 years with type 1 diabetes. The chain is built from TRBV4-1 and TRBJ2-1; D call uncertain. Source material: central memory CD4+ T cells from blood. The CDR3 nucleotides are TGCGCCAGCAGCCAAGATCCCCAAACTGTCGGTCAGCAGTTCTTC. It specifies CASSQDPQTVGQQFF.